Listed below are T cell receptor beta chains from one sample, sequenced in a study of T cell repertoires in cytomegalovirus infection. One entry per CDR3 protein results from TCRdb running MiXCR on the reads. The data hold some 920,000 distinct CDR3 sequences, with less than 40% observed a single time. No antigen has been assigned to these receptors. The sequencing used cultured CD8+ T cells from PBMCs, collected from culture after CMV antigen stimulation. These receptors were taken from a human donor in good health (CMV status not recorded). Some clones in this sample may be carry-over from other donors' samples. The CDR3 runs from the conserved cysteine through the conserved F or W. D genes are given only for firm matches. Some rows mark clone size as missing; the rest say once, few, many or name a class of expanded clone.

j_call d_call clone_size v_call cdr3_aa cdr3_nt
TRBJ2-1 . few TRBV14 CASSQADRARGDEQFF TGTGCCAGCAGCCAAGCAGACAGGGCGCGGGGAGATGAGCAGTTCTTC
TRBJ1-5 . . TRBV4-1 CASSQEVGDSNQPQHF TGCGCCAGCAGCCAAGAAGTAGGGGATAGCAATCAGCCCCAGCATTTT
TRBJ1-2 TRBD1 . TRBV9 CASRGTGSLYGYTF TGTGCCAGCAGGGGGACAGGTTCTCTCTATGGCTACACCTTC
TRBJ2-3 TRBD2 . TRBV10-3 CAISDKAGGGTDTQYF TGTGCCATCAGTGATAAAGCGGGGGGTGGCACAGATACGCAGTATTTT
TRBJ2-1 . . TRBV19 CASSFRTIYNEQFF TGTGCCAGTAGTTTCCGGACAATTTACAATGAGCAGTTCTTC
TRBJ1-1 . . TRBV9 CASSTQGPPTEAFF TGTGCCAGCAGCACGCAGGGCCCACCCACTGAAGCTTTCTTT
TRBJ2-2 TRBD1 . TRBV6-5 CASSYSHWTDRVDTGELFF TGTGCCAGCAGTTACTCTCACTGGACGGACAGGGTCGACACCGGGGAGCTGTTTTTT
TRBJ2-5 . few TRBV28 CASSLSRPRGTQYF TGTGCCAGCAGTTTGTCTAGGCCCAGGGGGACCCAGTACTTC
TRBJ1-5 . once TRBV20-1 CSASEEAANNQPQHF TGCAGTGCTAGCGAGGAGGCGGCGAACAATCAGCCCCAGCATTTT
TRBJ2-3 TRBD2 few TRBV5-1 CASSNPGGLKEDTQYF TGCGCCAGCAGCAACCCGGGGGGGCTCAAAGAGGATACGCAGTATTTT
TRBJ1-6 TRBD1 few TRBV7-8 CASSPRDRTNSPLHF TGTGCCAGCAGCCCGCGGGACAGGACAAATTCACCCCTCCACTTT
TRBJ1-1 . . TRBV29-1 CSVESGQVRTEAFF TGCAGCGTTGAATCAGGGCAGGTTCGCACTGAAGCTTTCTTT
TRBJ1-6 . few TRBV28 CASSLVRGGGSSPLHF TGTGCCAGCAGTTTAGTAAGAGGAGGGGGTAGTTCACCCCTCCACTTT
TRBJ1-5 . many TRBV7-8 CASSLYPGTNQPQHF TGTGCCAGCAGCTTATATCCAGGGACGAATCAGCCCCAGCATTTT
TRBJ1-4 . few TRBV6-2/TRBV6-3 CASSYPDTNEKLFF TGTGCCAGCAGTTATCCGGATACAAATGAAAAACTGTTTTTT
TRBJ2-1 TRBD2 many TRBV11-2 CASSSSGSNSYNEQFF TGTGCCAGCAGTTCGAGCGGGAGTAACTCCTACAATGAGCAGTTCTTC
TRBJ1-2 . . TRBV6-5 CASKVGHDYGYTF TGTGCCAGCAAGGTTGGCCACGACTATGGCTACACCTTC
TRBJ2-3 . . TRBV14 CASSSSGLGSSTDTQYF TGTGCCAGCAGCTCCAGTGGGTTGGGGTCTAGCACAGATACGCAGTATTTT
TRBJ2-1 . many TRBV12-3/TRBV12-4 CASSFGRVVNEQFF TGTGCCAGCAGTTTCGGAAGGGTCGTGAATGAGCAGTTCTTC
TRBJ2-7 . . TRBV5-6 CASSLGLGGGVSYEQYF TGTGCCAGCAGCTTGGGGTTGGGAGGTGGAGTCTCCTACGAGCAGTACTTC
TRBJ1-2 TRBD1 few TRBV24-1 CATSERGQSYGYTF TGTGCCACCAGTGAACGGGGACAGTCCTATGGCTACACCTTC
TRBJ2-3 TRBD2 . TRBV28 CASSFPRTSGGNTDTQYF TGTGCCAGCAGTTTCCCGAGGACTAGCGGGGGGAACACAGATACGCAGTATTTT
TRBJ1-3 TRBD1 . TRBV7-9 CASSAGGWGNTIYF TGTGCCAGCAGCGCAGGGGGCTGGGGAAACACCATATATTTT
TRBJ2-5 TRBD2 . TRBV12-3/TRBV12-4 CASITSGVQETQYF TGTGCCAGCATTACTAGCGGGGTTCAAGAGACCCAGTACTTC
TRBJ2-5 . few TRBV6-1 CASSPTASYQETQYF TGTGCCAGCAGCCCCACAGCTTCGTACCAAGAGACCCAGTACTTC
TRBJ2-5 . . TRBV10-3 CAISEPGETQYF TGTGCCATCAGTGAACCTGGGGAGACCCAGTACTTC
TRBJ2-3 TRBD2 few TRBV20-1 CSARRDEAGVRTDTQYF TGCAGTGCTAGACGGGATGAAGCGGGGGTGCGCACAGATACGCAGTATTTT
TRBJ2-2 . few TRBV15 CATSSRFGQNANTGELFF TGTGCCACCAGCAGCCGATTCGGACAGAACGCGAACACCGGGGAGCTGTTTTTT
TRBJ1-6 . . TRBV24-1 CAAGTVDSYNSPLHF TGTGCCGCCGGGACTGTCGACTCCTATAATTCACCCCTCCACTTT
TRBJ1-1 . once TRBV4-1 CVSSQEGKGVQKEVNTEAFF TGTGTCAGCAGCCAAGAAGGGAAAGGGGTACAGAAAGAGGTCAACACTGAAGCTTTCTTT
TRBJ1-4 . . TRBV13 CASSGGRPHEKLFF TGTGCCAGCAGCGGGGGGCGTCCCCATGAAAAACTGTTTTTT
TRBJ2-3 . few TRBV7-8 CASSLEWGALNTDTQYF TGTGCCAGCAGCTTAGAGTGGGGGGCGCTGAACACAGATACGCAGTATTTT
TRBJ2-1 TRBD2 many TRBV7-9 CASSLVAGRADNEQFF TGTGCCAGCAGCTTAGTGGCAGGGAGGGCAGACAATGAGCAGTTCTTC
TRBJ2-3 . few TRBV27 CASSFTDTDTQYF TGTGCCAGCAGTTTTACGGACACAGATACGCAGTATTTT
TRBJ1-5 . . TRBV5-8 CASSRTRNGQPQHF TGTGCCAGCAGCCGGACACGGAACGGGCAGCCCCAGCATTTT
TRBJ2-3 . . TRBV7-9 CASPTRAGAKDTQYF TGTGCCAGTCCTACCAGGGCAGGGGCGAAGGATACGCAGTATTTT
TRBJ1-2 . . TRBV6-1 CASRSGLYGYTF TGTGCCAGCAGATCTGGACTTTATGGCTACACCTTC
TRBJ2-1 . many TRBV7-2 CASSLAAVNNEQFF TGTGCCAGCAGCTTAGCTGCTGTCAACAATGAGCAGTTCTTC
TRBJ2-1 TRBD1 many TRBV7-8 CASSKPGTGSYNEQFF TGTGCCAGCAGCAAACCCGGGACAGGGTCCTACAATGAGCAGTTCTTC
TRBJ2-1 TRBD1 few TRBV7-3 CASGTGTGYNEQFF TGTGCCAGCGGGACCGGGACAGGCTACAATGAGCAGTTCTTC
TRBJ2-5 TRBD1 . TRBV7-2 CASSPDRGVLETQYF TGTGCCAGCAGCCCAGACAGGGGCGTCCTAGAGACCCAGTACTTC
TRBJ2-5 TRBD1 . TRBV7-9 CASSRGQGQETQYF TGTGCCAGCAGCCGGGGACAGGGGCAAGAGACCCAGTACTTC
TRBJ2-2 . few TRBV12-3/TRBV12-4 CASGKEEDGTGELFF TGTGCCAGCGGTAAAGAGGAGGATGGCACCGGGGAGCTGTTTTTT
TRBJ1-2 TRBD1 many TRBV6-1 CASSYGQADSNYGYTF TGTGCCAGCAGTTATGGACAGGCAGATTCTAACTATGGCTACACCTTC
TRBJ2-5 . . TRBV19 CASSILGSLETQYF TGTGCCAGTAGTATTTTAGGATCCCTAGAGACCCAGTACTTC
TRBJ2-1 . . TRBV19 CASTDGDLGFNEQFF TGTGCCAGTACCGATGGGGACTTAGGATTCAATGAGCAGTTCTTC
TRBJ2-5 TRBD2 many TRBV25-1 CASSQKGASGGFETQYF TGTGCCAGCAGTCAGAAAGGGGCTAGCGGGGGGTTCGAGACCCAGTACTTC
TRBJ2-5 . many TRBV7-9 CASSFSLETQYF TGTGCCAGCAGCTTCAGCCTGGAGACCCAGTACTTC
TRBJ2-2 . . TRBV6-8 CASSYSQGSTGELFF TGTGCCAGCAGTTACTCCCAGGGATCGACCGGGGAGCTGTTTTTT
TRBJ2-6 TRBD1 few TRBV6-2/TRBV6-3 CASSWDRANSGANVLTF TGTGCCAGCAGTTGGGACAGGGCGAACTCTGGGGCCAACGTCCTGACTTTC
TRBJ1-1 . few TRBV24-1 CATSDRGEANTEAFF TGTGCCACCAGTGATCGAGGGGAGGCGAACACTGAAGCTTTCTTT